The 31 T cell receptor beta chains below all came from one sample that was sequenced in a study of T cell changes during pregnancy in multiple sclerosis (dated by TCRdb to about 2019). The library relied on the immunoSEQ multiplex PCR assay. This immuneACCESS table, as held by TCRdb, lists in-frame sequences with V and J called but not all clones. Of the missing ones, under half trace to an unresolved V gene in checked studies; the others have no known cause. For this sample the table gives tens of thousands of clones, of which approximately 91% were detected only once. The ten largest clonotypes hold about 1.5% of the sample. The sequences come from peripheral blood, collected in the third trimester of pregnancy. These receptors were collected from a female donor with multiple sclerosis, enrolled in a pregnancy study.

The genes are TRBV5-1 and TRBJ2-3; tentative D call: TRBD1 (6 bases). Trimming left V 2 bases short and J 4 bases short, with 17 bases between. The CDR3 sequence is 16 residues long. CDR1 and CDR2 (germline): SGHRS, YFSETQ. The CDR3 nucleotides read TGCGCCAGCAGCTTCGACAGGCCCCATGACGCAGATACGCAGTATTTT. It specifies CASSFDRPHDADTQYF.

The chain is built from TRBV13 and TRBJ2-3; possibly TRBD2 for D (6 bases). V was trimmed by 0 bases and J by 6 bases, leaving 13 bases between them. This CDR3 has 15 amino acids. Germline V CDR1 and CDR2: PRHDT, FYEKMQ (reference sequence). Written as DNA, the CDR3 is TGTGCCAGCAGCTTAGGGTCGGCGGGAACGGATACGCAGTATTTT. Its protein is CASSLGSAGTDTQYF.

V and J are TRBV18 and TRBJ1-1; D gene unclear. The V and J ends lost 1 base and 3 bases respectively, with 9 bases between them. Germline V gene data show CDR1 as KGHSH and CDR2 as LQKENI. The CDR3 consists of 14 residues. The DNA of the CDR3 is TGTGCCAGCTCACCACGGAGGGCGGACACTGAAGCTTTCTTT. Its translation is CASSPRRADTEAFF.

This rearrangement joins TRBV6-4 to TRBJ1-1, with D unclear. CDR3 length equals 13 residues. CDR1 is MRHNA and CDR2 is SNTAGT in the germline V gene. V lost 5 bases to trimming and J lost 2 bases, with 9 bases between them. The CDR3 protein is CASSMTTNTEAFF. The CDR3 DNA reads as TGTGCCAGCAGTATGACGACAAACACTGAAGCTTTCTTT.

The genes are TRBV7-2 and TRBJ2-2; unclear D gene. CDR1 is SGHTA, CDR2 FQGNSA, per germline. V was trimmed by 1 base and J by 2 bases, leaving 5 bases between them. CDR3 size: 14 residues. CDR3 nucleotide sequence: TGTGCCAGCAGCTTAGGCTACAACACCGGGGAGCTGTTTTTT. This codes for CASSLGYNTGELFF.

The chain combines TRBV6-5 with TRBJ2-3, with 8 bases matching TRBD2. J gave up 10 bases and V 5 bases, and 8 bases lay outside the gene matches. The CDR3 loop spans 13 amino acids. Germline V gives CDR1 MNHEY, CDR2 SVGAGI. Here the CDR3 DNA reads TGTGCCAGCAGTACCGGGACTAGGGCGCCGCAGTATTTT. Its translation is CASSTGTRAPQYF.

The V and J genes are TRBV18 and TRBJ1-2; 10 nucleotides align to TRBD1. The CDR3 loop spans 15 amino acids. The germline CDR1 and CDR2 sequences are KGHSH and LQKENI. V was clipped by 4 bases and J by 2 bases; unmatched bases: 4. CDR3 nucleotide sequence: TGTGCCAGCTCACAAGGGACAGGGGCAAACTATGGCTACACCTTC. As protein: CASSQGTGANYGYTF. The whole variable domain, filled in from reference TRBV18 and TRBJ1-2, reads NAGVMQNPRHLVRRRGQEARLRCSPMKGHSHVYWYRQLPEEGLKFMVYLQKENIIDESGMPKERFSAEFPKEGPSILRIQQVVRGDSAAYFCASSQGTGANYGYTFGSGTRLTVV.

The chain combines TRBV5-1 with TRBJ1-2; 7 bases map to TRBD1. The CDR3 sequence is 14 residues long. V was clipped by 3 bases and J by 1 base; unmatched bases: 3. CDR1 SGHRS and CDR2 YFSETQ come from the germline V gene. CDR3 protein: CASSWGQINYGYTF. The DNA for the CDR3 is TGCGCCAGCAGCTGGGGACAGATTAACTATGGCTACACCTTC.

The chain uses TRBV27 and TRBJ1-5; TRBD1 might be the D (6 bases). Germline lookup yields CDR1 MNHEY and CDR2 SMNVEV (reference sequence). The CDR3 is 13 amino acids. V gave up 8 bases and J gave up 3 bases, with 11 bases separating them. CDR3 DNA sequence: TGTGCCAGCGGCAGGGGTTTCAATCAGCCCCAGCATTTT. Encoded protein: CASGRGFNQPQHF.

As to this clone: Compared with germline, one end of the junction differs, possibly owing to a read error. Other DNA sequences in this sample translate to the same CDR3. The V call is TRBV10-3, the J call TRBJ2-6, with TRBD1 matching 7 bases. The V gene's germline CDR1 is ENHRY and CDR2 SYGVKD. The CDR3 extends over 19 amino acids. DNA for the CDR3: TGCGCCATCAGTGAGCCGAGGGACAGATTTGTCTCTGGGGCCAACGTCCTGACTTTC. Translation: CAISEPRDRFVSGANVLTF.

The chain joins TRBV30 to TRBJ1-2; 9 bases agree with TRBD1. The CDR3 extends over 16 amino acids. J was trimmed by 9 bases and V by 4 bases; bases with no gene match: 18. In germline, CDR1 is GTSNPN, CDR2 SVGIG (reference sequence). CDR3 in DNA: TGTGCCTGGACCCTCCTCTGGGACAGGGCGGGGGTTAGCTACACCTTC. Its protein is CAWTLLWDRAGVSYTF. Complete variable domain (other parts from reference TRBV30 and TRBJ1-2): SQTIHQWPATLVQPVGSPLSLECTVEGTSNPNLYWYRQAAGRGLQLLFYSVGIGQISSEVPQNLSASRPQDRQFILSSKKLLLSDSGFYLCAWTLLWDRAGVSYTFGSGTRLTVV.

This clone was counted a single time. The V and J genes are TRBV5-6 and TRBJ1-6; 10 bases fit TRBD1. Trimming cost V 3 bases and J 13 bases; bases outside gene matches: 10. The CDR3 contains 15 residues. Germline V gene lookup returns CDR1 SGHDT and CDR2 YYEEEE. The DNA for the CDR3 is TGTGCCAGCAGCTCGTGGGACAGGGGATTCGTGCCCCTCCACTTT. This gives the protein CASSSWDRGFVPLHF.

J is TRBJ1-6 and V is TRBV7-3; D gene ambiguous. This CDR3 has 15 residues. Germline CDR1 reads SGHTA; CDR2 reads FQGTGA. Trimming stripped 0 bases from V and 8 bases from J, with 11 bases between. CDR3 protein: CASSLTGGFDSPLHF. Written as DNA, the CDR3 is TGTGCCAGCAGCTTAACGGGAGGATTTGATTCACCCCTCCACTTT.

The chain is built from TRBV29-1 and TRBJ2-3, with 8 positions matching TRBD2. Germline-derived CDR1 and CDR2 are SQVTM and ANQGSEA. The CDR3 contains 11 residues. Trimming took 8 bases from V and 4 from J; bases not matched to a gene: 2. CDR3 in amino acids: CSFGRADTQYF. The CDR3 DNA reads TGCAGCTTCGGGAGGGCAGATACGCAGTATTTT.

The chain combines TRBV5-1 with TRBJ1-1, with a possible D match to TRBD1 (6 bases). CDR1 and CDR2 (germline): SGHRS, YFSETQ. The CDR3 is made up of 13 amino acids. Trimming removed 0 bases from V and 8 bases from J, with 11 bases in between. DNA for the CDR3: TGCGCCAGCAGCTTGGACCCCGGGACAGAAGCTTTCTTT. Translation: CASSLDPGTEAFF.

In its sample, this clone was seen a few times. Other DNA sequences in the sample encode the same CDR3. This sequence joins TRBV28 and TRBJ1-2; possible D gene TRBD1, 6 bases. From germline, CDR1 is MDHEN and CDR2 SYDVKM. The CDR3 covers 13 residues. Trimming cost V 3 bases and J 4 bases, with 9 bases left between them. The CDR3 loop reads CASSFGGSYGYTF. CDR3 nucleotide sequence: TGTGCCAGCAGTTTTGGGGGCAGCTATGGCTACACCTTC.

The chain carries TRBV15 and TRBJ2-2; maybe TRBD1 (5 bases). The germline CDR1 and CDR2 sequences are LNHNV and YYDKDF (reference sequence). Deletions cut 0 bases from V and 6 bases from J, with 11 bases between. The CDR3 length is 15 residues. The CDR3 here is CATSRDREVAGELFF. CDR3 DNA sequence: TGTGCCACCAGCAGAGACAGGGAAGTGGCCGGGGAGCTGTTTTTT.

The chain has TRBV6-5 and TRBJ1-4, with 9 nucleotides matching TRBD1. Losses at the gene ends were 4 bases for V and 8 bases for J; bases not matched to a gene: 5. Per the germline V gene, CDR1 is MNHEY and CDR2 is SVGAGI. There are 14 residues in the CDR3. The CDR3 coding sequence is TGTGCCAGCAGTTCCGGGACAGGGAGAGAAAAACTGTTTTTT. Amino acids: CASSSGTGREKLFF.

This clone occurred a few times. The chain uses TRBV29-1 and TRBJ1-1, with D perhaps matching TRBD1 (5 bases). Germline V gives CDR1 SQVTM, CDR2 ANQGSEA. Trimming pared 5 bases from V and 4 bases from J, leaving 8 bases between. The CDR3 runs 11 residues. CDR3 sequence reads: CSVSGGTEAFF. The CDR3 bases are TGCAGCGTTTCCGGGGGCACTGAAGCTTTCTTT.

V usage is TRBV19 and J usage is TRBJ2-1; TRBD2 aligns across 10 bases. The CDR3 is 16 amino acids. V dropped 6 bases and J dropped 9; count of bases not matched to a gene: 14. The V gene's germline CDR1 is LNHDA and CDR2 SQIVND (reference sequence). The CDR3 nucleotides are TGTGCCAGTAGCAATTTAGCGGGGGGCCTCGCCTCTGAGCAGTTCTTC. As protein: CASSNLAGGLASEQFF.

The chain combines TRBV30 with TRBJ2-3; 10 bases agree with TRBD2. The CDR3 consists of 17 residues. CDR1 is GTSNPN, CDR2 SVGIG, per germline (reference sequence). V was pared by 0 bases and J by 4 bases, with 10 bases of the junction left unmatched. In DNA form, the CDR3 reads TGTGCCTGGAGTGTAGGAGCGGGGGGGCTTAAGTCAGATACGCAGTATTTT. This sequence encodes CAWSVGAGGLKSDTQYF.

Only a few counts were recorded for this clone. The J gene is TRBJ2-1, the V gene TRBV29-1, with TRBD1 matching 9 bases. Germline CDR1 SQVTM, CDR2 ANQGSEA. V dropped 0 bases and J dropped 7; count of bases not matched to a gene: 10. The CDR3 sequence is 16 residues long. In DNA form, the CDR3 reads TGCAGCGTTGAAGATCACACAGGGGGCGAGGGTAATGAGCAGTTCTTC. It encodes CSVEDHTGGEGNEQFF.

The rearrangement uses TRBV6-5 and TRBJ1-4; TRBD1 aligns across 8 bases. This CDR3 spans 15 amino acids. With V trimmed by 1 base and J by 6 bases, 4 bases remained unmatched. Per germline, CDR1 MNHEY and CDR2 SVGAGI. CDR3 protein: CASSYFYRGDEKLFF. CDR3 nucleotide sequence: TGTGCCAGCAGTTACTTCTACAGGGGGGATGAAAAACTGTTTTTT.

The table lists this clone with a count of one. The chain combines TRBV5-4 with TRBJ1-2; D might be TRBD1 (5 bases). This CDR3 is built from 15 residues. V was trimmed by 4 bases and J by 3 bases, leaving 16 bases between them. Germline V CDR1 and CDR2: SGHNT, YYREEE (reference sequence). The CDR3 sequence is CASSLREGTDYGYTF. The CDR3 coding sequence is TGTGCCAGCAGCCTCAGGGAAGGAACTGACTATGGCTACACCTTC. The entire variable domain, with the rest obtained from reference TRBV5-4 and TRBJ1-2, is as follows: ETGVTQSPTHLIKTRGQQVTLRCSSQSGHNTVSWYQQALGQGPQFIFQYYREEENGRGNFPPRFSGLQFPNYSSELNVNALELDDSALYLCASSLREGTDYGYTFGSGTRLTVV.

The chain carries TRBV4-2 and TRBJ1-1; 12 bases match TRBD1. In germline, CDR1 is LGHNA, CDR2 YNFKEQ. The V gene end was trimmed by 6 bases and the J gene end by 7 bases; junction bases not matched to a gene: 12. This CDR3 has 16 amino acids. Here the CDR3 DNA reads TGTGCCAGCAGGCACACGGGACAGGGGGCTTTCATTGAAGCTTTCTTT. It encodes CASRHTGQGAFIEAFF.

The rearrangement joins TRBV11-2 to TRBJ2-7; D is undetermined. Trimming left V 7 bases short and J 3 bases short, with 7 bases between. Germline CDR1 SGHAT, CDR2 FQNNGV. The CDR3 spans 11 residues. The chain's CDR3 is CASTSGYEQYF. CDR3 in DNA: TGTGCCAGCACCTCCGGCTACGAGCAGTACTTC.

The CDR3 sequence is CASSVVVDSRLTF. CDR3 sequence (DNA): TGTGCCAGCAGCGTAGTCGTGGACAGTCGGCTCACCTTC. This chain joins TRBV9 and TRBJ1-2; possibly TRBD1 for D (6 bases). The germline V and J ends were trimmed by 0 bases and 13 bases, with 16 bases remaining between them. Germline V gene lookup returns CDR1 SGDLS and CDR2 YYNGEE. The CDR3 has 13 amino acids. The whole variable domain, remainder taken from reference TRBV9 and TRBJ1-2, is DSGVTQTPKHLITATGQRVTLRCSPRSGDLSVYWYQQSLDQGLQFLIQYYNGEERAKGNILERFSAQQFPDLHSELNLSSLELGDSALYFCASSVVVDSRLTFGSGTRLTVV.

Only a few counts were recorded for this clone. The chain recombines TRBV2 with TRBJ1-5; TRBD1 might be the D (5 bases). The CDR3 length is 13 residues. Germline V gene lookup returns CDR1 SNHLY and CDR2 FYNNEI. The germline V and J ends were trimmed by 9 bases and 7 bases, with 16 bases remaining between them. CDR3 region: CASGPRRDQPQHF. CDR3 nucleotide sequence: TGTGCCAGTGGCCCCAGGAGGGACCAGCCCCAGCATTTT.

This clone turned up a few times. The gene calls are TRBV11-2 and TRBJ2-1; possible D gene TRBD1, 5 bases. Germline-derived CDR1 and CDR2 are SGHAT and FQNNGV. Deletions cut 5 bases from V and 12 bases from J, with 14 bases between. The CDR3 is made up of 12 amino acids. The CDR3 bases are TGTGCCAGCAGCCCTGGCAGGGAAAGGCAGTTCTTC. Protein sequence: CASSPGRERQFF.

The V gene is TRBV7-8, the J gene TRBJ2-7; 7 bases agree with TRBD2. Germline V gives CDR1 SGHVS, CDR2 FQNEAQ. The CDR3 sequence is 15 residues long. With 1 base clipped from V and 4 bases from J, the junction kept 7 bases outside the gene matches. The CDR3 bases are TGTGCCAGCAGCTTAGGTGCGGGGGTCACGTACGAGCAGTACTTC. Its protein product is CASSLGAGVTYEQYF.

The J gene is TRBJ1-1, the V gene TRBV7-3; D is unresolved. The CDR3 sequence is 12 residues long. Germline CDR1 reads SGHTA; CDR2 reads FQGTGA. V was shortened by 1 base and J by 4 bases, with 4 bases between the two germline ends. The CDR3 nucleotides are TGTGCCAGCAGCTTAAGAGGCACTGAAGCTTTCTTT. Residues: CASSLRGTEAFF.